Presented here are 26 T cell receptor beta chains from one specimen sequenced in a study of blood T cell repertoires in COVID-19 (dated by TCRdb to the early 2020s). The method behind the library was the immunoSEQ multiplex PCR assay. Sourced from immuneACCESS, this table was stored by TCRdb with only in-frame sequences that have V and J called. A share of the clones is absent; for the studies checked, an unresolved V gene accounts for under half, and the remainder has no known explanation. The table for this sample lists 220,000 or so clones; roughly 80% of them were counted only once. About 1.3% of the sample belongs to the ten largest clones. Sequencing was carried out using PBMCs or T cells enriched from blood (not recorded which). All receptors derive from a woman aged 40 to 55 with acute COVID-19.

V usage is TRBV24-1 and J usage is TRBJ1-1; D gene ambiguous. Germline V gene data show CDR1 as KGHDR and CDR2 as SFDVKD. Trimming took 7 bases from V and 7 from J, leaving 9 bases between them. The CDR3 runs 11 residues. The CDR3 loop reads CATSEGYEAFF. The CDR3 DNA reads as TGTGCCACCAGCGAGGGATATGAAGCTTTCTTT.

The V gene is TRBV7-9, the J gene TRBJ1-2; 7 bases fit TRBD1. V was pared by 1 base and J by 4 bases, with 9 bases of the junction left unmatched. In germline, CDR1 is SEHNR, CDR2 FQNEAQ (reference sequence). The CDR3 contains 16 residues. This chain's CDR3 is CASSLGPGTVSYGYTF. The CDR3, as DNA: TGTGCCAGCAGCTTAGGACCCGGGACAGTTAGCTATGGCTACACCTTC.

V is TRBV6-5 and J is TRBJ1-5; 8 nucleotides line up with TRBD1. The CDR3 loop spans 15 amino acids. With 2 bases clipped from V and 4 bases from J, the junction kept 4 bases outside the gene matches. The germline CDR1 and CDR2 sequences are MNHEY and SVGAGI. CDR3 residues: CASSYPGGGNQPQHF. Written as DNA, the CDR3 is TGTGCCAGCAGTTACCCAGGGGGCGGGAATCAGCCCCAGCATTTT.

This chain connects TRBV7-2 to TRBJ2-3, with TRBD2 identical over 8 bases. J lost 2 bases, V lost 2 bases, and 3 bases had no gene match. CDR3 length equals 15 residues. Germline CDR1 SGHTA, CDR2 FQGNSA. The CDR3 nucleotides read TGTGCCAGCAGCTTAAGCGGGGGAATCACAGATACGCAGTATTTT. This gives the protein CASSLSGGITDTQYF. Filled out from reference TRBV7-2 and TRBJ2-3, the complete variable domain reads GAGVSQSPSNKVTEKGKDVELRCDPISGHTALYWYRQSLGQGLEFLIYFQGNSAPDKSGLPSDRFSAERTGGSVSTLTIQRTQQEDSAVYLCASSLSGGITDTQYFGPGTRLTVL.

The chain is built from TRBV7-9 and TRBJ2-5; D is possibly TRBD2 (5 bases). CDR3 size: 17 residues. Germline CDR1 reads SEHNR; CDR2 reads FQNEAQ (reference sequence). The V and J ends lost 2 bases and 3 bases respectively, with 19 bases between them. This chain's CDR3 is CASSLFLLPRGKETQYF. DNA for the CDR3: TGTGCCAGCAGCTTATTCCTGCTCCCCCGGGGTAAAGAGACCCAGTACTTC.

The rearrangement links TRBV18 to TRBJ1-5; perhaps TRBD1 as D (5 bases). Germline V gene data show CDR1 as KGHSH and CDR2 as LQKENI. The V and J ends lost 3 bases and 1 base respectively, with 10 bases between them. The CDR3 extends over 15 amino acids. The CDR3 nucleotides read TGTGCCAGCTCACCGGGCAGGGCAAGCAATCAGCCCCAGCATTTT. Protein sequence: CASSPGRASNQPQHF.

V usage is TRBV18 and J usage is TRBJ1-1; 9 nucleotides line up with TRBD1. The V and J ends lost 3 bases and 1 base, in that order; junction bases with no gene match: 6. Germline lookup yields CDR1 KGHSH and CDR2 LQKENI. The CDR3 is 16 amino acids. CDR3 coding DNA: TGTGCCAGCTCACCGGGACAGGGAGTACCGAACACTGAAGCTTTCTTT. Its protein product is CASSPGQGVPNTEAFF.

V gene TRBV5-6 combines with J gene TRBJ2-5; 8 bases agree with TRBD1. CDR1 is SGHDT, CDR2 YYEEEE, per germline. The CDR3 runs to 16 residues. The V and J ends lost 0 bases and 5 bases, in that order; junction bases with no gene match: 9. CDR3 amino acids: CASSLAGQGIGETQYF. CDR3 DNA: TGTGCCAGCAGCTTGGCCGGACAGGGAATCGGGGAGACCCAGTACTTC.

J is TRBJ1-3 and V is TRBV28, with D possibly being TRBD1 (5 bases). The CDR3 consists of 14 residues. The V and J ends lost 8 bases and 1 base respectively, with 12 bases between them. Germline V lookup: CDR1 MDHEN, CDR2 SYDVKM. CDR3 region: CASHQGWSGNTIYF. The CDR3, as DNA: TGTGCCAGCCATCAGGGATGGTCTGGAAACACCATATATTTT.

The gene calls are TRBV7-2 and TRBJ1-2; D may be TRBD1 (5 bases). CDR3 size: 13 residues. Germline-derived CDR1 and CDR2 are SGHTA and FQGNSA. V shed 1 base and J shed 3 bases, with 6 bases lying between them. Here the CDR3 DNA reads TGTGCCAGCAGCTTAGGACAGCACTATGGCTACACCTTC. As protein: CASSLGQHYGYTF.

V gene TRBV25-1 combines with J gene TRBJ1-2, with D perhaps TRBD1 (5 bases). Germline V gives CDR1 MGHDK, CDR2 SYGVNS. This CDR3 region has 12 residues. V dropped 3 bases and J dropped 8 bases, with 10 bases sitting between them. The CDR3 loop reads CASSDGGRGYTF. In DNA, the CDR3 is TGTGCCAGCAGTGACGGGGGTCGGGGCTACACCTTC.

The chain uses TRBV5-4 and TRBJ2-2; D is perhaps TRBD1 (6 bases). Trimming shortened V by 4 bases and J by 1 base, and 14 bases separated the two germline ends. The length of the CDR3 is 16 residues. Germline-derived CDR1 and CDR2 are SGHNT and YYREEE (reference sequence). The CDR3 DNA reads TGTGCCAGCAGCAGTAAGCTCAGGGGGAACACCGGGGAGCTGTTTTTT. Translated: CASSSKLRGNTGELFF.

The chain recombines TRBV12-3 or TRBV12-4 with TRBJ1-6; no reliable D call. The ends were cut back, 1 base at V and 10 bases at J, with 8 bases in the middle. This CDR3 comprises 13 residues. The CDR3 bases are TGTGCCAGCAGTTTAGGGGCAACCTCACCCCTCCACTTT. It encodes CASSLGATSPLHF.

This clone was counted a few times. V gene TRBV5-8 combines with J gene TRBJ1-5; a weak D match, TRBD1 (5 bases). The CDR3 totals 16 residues. Trimming left V 6 bases short and J 1 base short, with 17 bases between. The germline V gene has CDR1 SGHTS and CDR2 YDEGEE. The chain's CDR3 is CASTSGRALSNQPQHF. Here the CDR3 DNA reads TGTGCCAGCACCTCTGGCAGGGCGTTAAGCAATCAGCCCCAGCATTTT.

The V gene is TRBV14, the J gene TRBJ2-7, with 7 bases fitting TRBD1. V trimming: 2 bases; J trimming: 6 bases; junction bases outside the gene matches: 22. Looked up from germline, CDR1 is SGHDN and CDR2 is FVKESK. The CDR3 runs 19 residues. CDR3 region: CASSQSGRVPGTEAIEQYF. CDR3 DNA: TGTGCCAGCAGCCAATCGGGGCGGGTTCCAGGGACAGAGGCGATCGAGCAGTACTTC.

This clone was counted only a few times. The rearrangement links TRBV4-1 to TRBJ1-3, with D possibly TRBD1 on 5 matching bases. Germline CDR1 MGHRA, CDR2 YSYEKL. The CDR3 consists of 16 residues. V was pared by 1 base and J by 0 bases, with 10 bases between. CDR3 sequence (DNA): TGCGCCAGCAGCCAAGCACAGGACCTCTCTGGAAACACCATATATTTT. Translating it yields CASSQAQDLSGNTIYF.

The genes are TRBV18 and TRBJ2-5, with D perhaps matching TRBD1 (5 bases). Germline CDR1 and CDR2: KGHSH and LQKENI. The germline V and J ends were trimmed by 6 bases and 1 base, with 12 bases remaining between them. The CDR3 covers 14 residues. The CDR3 is CASSPRQLQETQYF. The CDR3 nucleotides are TGTGCCAGCTCGCCGAGACAGCTCCAAGAGACCCAGTACTTC. The whole variable domain, filled in from reference TRBV18 and TRBJ2-5, reads NAGVMQNPRHLVRRRGQEARLRCSPMKGHSHVYWYRQLPEEGLKFMVYLQKENIIDESGMPKERFSAEFPKEGPSILRIQQVVRGDSAAYFCASSPRQLQETQYFGPGTRLLVL.

The V call is TRBV19, the J call TRBJ2-1, with TRBD2 matching 9 bases. Germline loops: CDR1 LNHDA, CDR2 SQIVND (reference sequence). Trimming at V came to 4 bases and at J to 2 bases, leaving 6 bases not matched to a gene. This CDR3 region has 16 residues. The CDR3 sequence is CASSTLAGPTYNEQFF. The CDR3 DNA follows: TGTGCCAGTAGTACTCTAGCGGGGCCCACCTACAATGAGCAGTTCTTC.

The genes are TRBV5-1 and TRBJ1-2, with 8 nucleotides matching TRBD1. Losses at the gene ends were 2 bases for V and 7 bases for J; bases not matched to a gene: 7. The CDR3 runs 14 residues. CDR1 is SGHRS, CDR2 YFSETQ, per germline. In DNA form, the CDR3 reads TGCGCCAGCAGCTTTGGACAGGGCAAAGGTGGCTACACCTTC. Protein product: CASSFGQGKGGYTF. Using reference TRBV5-1 and TRBJ1-2 for the parts outside the CDR3, the full variable domain is KAGVTQTPRYLIKTRGQQVTLSCSPISGHRSVSWYQQTPGQGLQFLFEYFSETQRNKGNFPGRFSGRQFSNSRSEMNVSTLELGDSALYLCASSFGQGKGGYTFGSGTRLTVV.

The genes are TRBV7-8 and TRBJ2-3, with 8 bases that match TRBD1. The CDR3 is 15 amino acids. V trimming: 2 bases; J trimming: 2 bases; junction bases outside the gene matches: 3. Germline V gives CDR1 SGHVS, CDR2 FQNEAQ. CDR3 sequence (DNA): TGTGCCAGCAGCTTACGGACAGGGACCACAGATACGCAGTATTTT. Residues: CASSLRTGTTDTQYF.

The chain uses TRBV7-3 and TRBJ1-4; D possibly corresponds to TRBD1 (6 bases). Germline V lookup: CDR1 SGHTA, CDR2 FQGTGA. The CDR3 sequence is 17 residues long. Trimming took 0 bases from V and 5 from J, leaving 16 bases between them. CDR3 DNA: TGTGCCAGCAGCTTAACGGATACGGGACACCAAAATGAAAAACTGTTTTTT. Translating it yields CASSLTDTGHQNEKLFF.

This clone has at least ten counts. The V and J genes are TRBV4-2 and TRBJ2-5, with 14 bases aligning to TRBD2. Trimming at V came to 1 base and at J to 5 bases, leaving 3 bases not matched to a gene. The CDR3 sequence is 16 residues long. The germline CDR1 and CDR2 sequences are LGHNA and YNFKEQ. The CDR3 region is CASSQGLAGGPETQYF. The DNA of the CDR3 is TGTGCCAGCAGCCAAGGACTAGCGGGAGGGCCGGAGACCCAGTACTTC.

The genes are TRBV7-2 and TRBJ1-2; no clear D gene. In germline, CDR1 is SGHTA, CDR2 FQGNSA. This CDR3 spans 12 amino acids. Trimming shortened V by 1 base and J by 7 bases, and 7 bases separated the two germline ends. The CDR3 loop reads CASSLGGGGYTF. Here the CDR3 DNA reads TGTGCCAGCAGCTTAGGAGGAGGTGGCTACACCTTC.

The rearrangement links TRBV2 to TRBJ1-6, with D possibly TRBD1 on 5 matching bases. V lost 11 bases to trimming and J lost 10 bases, with 21 bases between them. In germline, CDR1 is SNHLY, CDR2 FYNNEI. The CDR3 contains 14 residues. This CDR3 reads CAGKWGMGGSPLHF. CDR3 in DNA: TGTGCCGGGAAATGGGGCATGGGAGGATCACCCCTCCACTTT.

The J gene is TRBJ2-2, the V gene TRBV5-5, with a possible D match to TRBD1 (5 bases). Trimming shortened V by 0 bases and J by 5 bases, and 5 bases separated the two germline ends. The CDR3 has 13 amino acids. Per the germline V gene, CDR1 is SGHKS and CDR2 is YYEKEE (reference sequence). The CDR3 region is CASSLEGTGELFF. CDR3 bases: TGTGCCAGCAGCTTGGAGGGGACCGGGGAGCTGTTTTTT.

This sequence joins TRBV7-9 and TRBJ1-2, with 7 bases aligning to TRBD1. With 9 bases clipped from V and 6 bases from J, the junction kept 10 bases outside the gene matches. Germline V gives CDR1 SEHNR, CDR2 FQNEAQ (reference sequence). The CDR3 is 13 residues long. In DNA, the CDR3 is TGTGCCAGTACCACGACAGGGACCCATGGCTACACCTTC. Its protein is CASTTTGTHGYTF.